Sequencing of this TCR beta chain was carried out in a study of blood T cells in healthy people across ages. V lost 3 bases to trimming and J lost 6 bases, with 8 bases between them. The CDR3 consists of 12 residues. Germline CDR1 reads LGHDT; CDR2 reads YNNKEL (reference sequence). The authors ran a second PCR of about 7 to 11 cycles using a sample-barcoded 5' primer and a J-beta primer mix. A single record per CDR3 protein comes from TCRdb applying MiXCR to the 5' RACE reads. Seen here are over 1,500,000 distinct CDR3 sequences, around 40% observed once, and the top ten hold 20% to 25%. This receptor was obtained from a human donor in good health. What was sequenced was blood. This chain connects TRBV3-1 to TRBJ1-2, with D hard to call. For the CDR3, the DNA is TGTGCCAGCAGCCAGAAACGAGATGGCTACACCTTC. Translated, it gives CASSQKRDGYTF.